These 32 T cell receptor beta chains originate from one sample sequenced in a study of graft-versus-host responses after intestinal transplantation. This table comes from immunoSEQ multiplex PCR, and its TCRdb copy is limited to in-frame clones, with some not included. The repertoire includes about 40,000 clones, about 90% of them detected once, and around 2.5% sits in the top ten. The sequenced sample was PBMCs, obtained about 310 days after intestinal transplant. The receptors stem from a human patient who received an intestinal transplant, so some T cells may come from the graft donor.

This sequence joins TRBV4-1 and TRBJ1-5, with 8 bases lining up with TRBD1. In germline, CDR1 is MGHRA, CDR2 YSYEKL. The junction had 2 bases not matched to a gene; V was cut back by 3 bases and J by 4 bases. The CDR3 sequence is 14 residues long. The CDR3 region is CASSQGQVNQPQHF. The CDR3 DNA sequence: TGCGCCAGCAGCCAGGGACAGGTAAATCAGCCCCAGCATTTT.

The CDR3 region has the DNA TGTGCCAGCAGCAGCGCTAGCGGGAGTGCCTACAATGAGCAGTTCTTC. Translated, it gives CASSSASGSAYNEQFF. The chain recombines TRBV7-9 with TRBJ2-1; TRBD2 matches at 10 bases. Trimming removed 5 bases from V and 2 bases from J; junction bases left unmatched: 6. Germline V gene sequence: CDR1 SEHNR, CDR2 FQNEAQ (reference sequence). The CDR3 is 16 residues long.

This chain joins TRBV6-5 and TRBJ2-7; TRBD1 might be the D (6 bases). The V gene lost 4 bases and the J gene lost 4 bases, with 8 bases spanning the gap. Germline V gene lookup returns CDR1 MNHEY and CDR2 SVGAGI. The CDR3 loop spans 12 amino acids. CDR3 in DNA: TGTGCCAGCAGTTTAACAGGGTACGAGCAGTACTTC. Translated, it gives CASSLTGYEQYF.

This sequence joins TRBV6-5 and TRBJ1-1, with D unclear. The V end was cut by 7 bases, the J end by 6 bases, with 9 bases between. The CDR3 extends over 11 amino acids. Germline V CDR1 and CDR2: MNHEY, SVGAGI. The CDR3 nucleotides are TGTGCCAGCACCGAGGGAGCTGAAGCTTTCTTT. As protein: CASTEGAEAFF.

The V call is TRBV6-1, the J call TRBJ2-3, with D uncertain. The CDR3 sequence is 15 residues long. Germline CDR1 MNHNS, CDR2 SASEGT. V gave up 4 bases and J gave up 1 base, with 12 bases separating them. CDR3 bases: TGTGCCAGCAGTGGATTGACGACGGGCACAGATACGCAGTATTTT. The encoded protein is CASSGLTTGTDTQYF.

The chain combines TRBV29-1 with TRBJ1-1, with D possibly matching TRBD1 (5 bases). There are 11 residues in the CDR3. Germline V gene sequence: CDR1 SQVTM, CDR2 ANQGSEA. Trimming shortened V by 4 bases and J by 7 bases, and 10 bases separated the two germline ends. CDR3 nucleotides: TGCAGCGTTGGGGGGGACGGTGAAGCTTTCTTT. It yields the protein CSVGGDGEAFF.

The genes are TRBV7-9 and TRBJ2-1; 9 bases fit TRBD2. The CDR3 consists of 15 residues. Germline CDR1 is SEHNR and CDR2 is FQNEAQ (reference sequence). The junction had 6 bases not matched to a gene; V was cut back by 1 base and J by 8 bases. CDR3: CASSLGAGGSDEQFF. CDR3 nucleotides: TGTGCCAGCAGCTTAGGAGCGGGGGGTAGCGATGAGCAGTTCTTC. Looking up the rest from reference TRBV7-9 and TRBJ2-1 gives the full variable domain: DTGVSQNPRHKITKRGQNVTFRCDPISEHNRLYWYRQTLGQGPEFLTYFQNEAQLEKSRLLSDRFSAERPKGSFSTLEIQRTEQGDSAMYLCASSLGAGGSDEQFFGPGTRLTVL.

The V call is TRBV7-9, the J call TRBJ1-2, with a weak D call TRBD1 (6 bases). The germline V gene encodes CDR1 SEHNR and CDR2 FQNEAQ (reference sequence). The CDR3 extends over 15 amino acids. V gave up 4 bases and J gave up 4 bases, with 16 bases separating them. CDR3: CASSSNGQILYGYTF. CDR3 bases: TGTGCCAGCAGCTCAAACGGACAGATACTCTATGGCTACACCTTC.

Of note for this clone: An end of the junction does not agree with germline; a read error may underlie this. The chain has TRBV27 and TRBJ2-7, with D tentatively TRBD1 (6 bases). This CDR3 comprises 13 residues. Germline CDR1 and CDR2: MNHEY and SMNVEV (reference sequence). The CDR3 sequence: CAGSLSQGYEQYF. The CDR3 DNA is TGTGCCGGCAGTTTAAGTCAGGGGTACGAGCAGTACTTC.

The chain is built from TRBV4-1 and TRBJ2-1; D tentatively fits TRBD1 or TRBD2 (5 bases each). The CDR3 contains 15 residues. Trimming left V 0 bases short and J 4 bases short, with 10 bases between. Germline values: CDR1 MGHRA, CDR2 YSYEKL. The CDR3 loop reads CASSQDLGDYNEQFF. The CDR3 DNA reads TGCGCCAGCAGCCAAGATTTGGGGGATTACAATGAGCAGTTCTTC.

This clone was recorded once. The rearrangement links TRBV19 to TRBJ1-1; no reliable D call. V was trimmed by 9 bases and J by 1 base, leaving 12 bases between them. This CDR3 has 13 residues. Germline CDR1 and CDR2: LNHDA and SQIVND (reference sequence). This chain's CDR3 is CASRLMGNTEAFF. The CDR3, as DNA: TGTGCCAGCAGGCTCATGGGGAACACTGAAGCTTTCTTT. The complete variable domain, with remaining parts taken from reference TRBV19 and TRBJ1-1, reads DGGITQSPKYLFRKEGQNVTLSCEQNLNHDAMYWYRQDPGQGLRLIYYSQIVNDFQKGDIAEGYSVSREKKESFPLTVTSAQKNPTAFYLCASRLMGNTEAFFGQGTRLTVV.

The CDR3 spells CASSLTRQGSYEQYF. The CDR3 DNA is TGTGCCAGCAGCTTAACCCGACAGGGTTCCTACGAGCAGTACTTC. V gene TRBV11-2 combines with J gene TRBJ2-7, with TRBD1 matching 7 bases. The CDR3 is made up of 15 amino acids. Per germline, CDR1 SGHAT and CDR2 FQNNGV. Trimming cost V 2 bases and J 1 base; bases outside gene matches: 5.

This clone was counted only a few times. This chain links TRBV10-3 with TRBJ1-1; D is possibly TRBD1 (5 bases). Germline CDR1 and CDR2: ENHRY and SYGVKD. The V end was cut by 6 bases, the J end by 3 bases, with 11 bases between. This CDR3 has 13 residues. The CDR3 DNA reads TGTGCCATCAGATCCAGGGAGGACACTGAAGCTTTCTTT. It translates to CAIRSREDTEAFF.

V gene TRBV10-3 combines with J gene TRBJ1-2; D might be TRBD1 (5 bases). Per germline, CDR1 ENHRY and CDR2 SYGVKD. The CDR3 length is 19 residues. Trimming took 0 bases from V and 0 from J, leaving 20 bases between them. As DNA, the CDR3 is TGTGCCATCAGTGAGTCAATCCGGACGAGGGGCGTAACTAACTATGGCTACACCTTC. It encodes CAISESIRTRGVTNYGYTF.

The chain employs TRBV2 and TRBJ1-1; the match to TRBD1 covers 7 bases. With V trimmed by 5 bases and J by 7 bases, 7 bases remained unmatched. This CDR3 is built from 13 residues. The germline CDR1 and CDR2 sequences are SNHLY and FYNNEI. Written as DNA, the CDR3 is TGTGCCAGCAGTAGGGACAGCGGTTATGAAGCTTTCTTT. This codes for CASSRDSGYEAFF.

This clone showed up just once. The chain combines TRBV7-9 with TRBJ2-7; D perhaps matches TRBD1 (6 bases). The CDR3 is made up of 12 amino acids. Germline loops: CDR1 SEHNR, CDR2 FQNEAQ (reference sequence). Trimming left V 9 bases short and J 3 bases short, with 12 bases between. The DNA for the CDR3 is TGTGCCAGTCAGACAGGTCTCTACGAGCAGTACTTC. Encoded protein: CASQTGLYEQYF.

The V and J genes are TRBV6-1 and TRBJ1-6; D is possibly TRBD1 (5 bases). The CDR3 has 17 amino acids. The V end lost 2 bases, the J end lost 0 bases, and 11 bases lay between the germline ends. Germline CDR1 reads MNHNS; CDR2 reads SASEGT. CDR3: CASSEWGLGSYNSPLHF. CDR3 bases: TGTGCCAGCAGTGAATGGGGGTTGGGCTCCTATAATTCACCCCTCCACTTT.

V is TRBV7-2 and J is TRBJ2-2, with TRBD2 matching over 7 bases. Trimming took 2 bases from V and 4 from J; bases not matched to a gene: 7. The CDR3 totals 16 residues. Germline values: CDR1 SGHTA, CDR2 FQGNSA. CDR3 protein: CASSLKSGGSTGELFF. The CDR3 DNA reads as TGTGCCAGCAGCTTAAAATCGGGGGGATCCACCGGGGAGCTGTTTTTT.

This rearrangement joins TRBV10-3 to TRBJ2-3; 9 bases line up with TRBD1. The germline V gene encodes CDR1 ENHRY and CDR2 SYGVKD. Germline trimming cut 2 bases from V and 2 bases from J; bases unmatched to any gene: 2. The CDR3 has 15 residues. In nucleotides, the CDR3 is TGTGCCATCAGTGAGGGGACAGGGCACACAGATACGCAGTATTTT. As protein: CAISEGTGHTDTQYF.

This chain joins TRBV30 and TRBJ1-5; the D is unclear. The germline V and J ends were trimmed by 4 bases and 0 bases, with 19 bases remaining between them. The CDR3 has 17 amino acids. Germline loops: CDR1 GTSNPN, CDR2 SVGIG (reference sequence). DNA of the CDR3: TGTGCCTGGACACCGACCGGTTCCTATCGTAGCAATCAGCCCCAGCATTTT. Amino acid sequence: CAWTPTGSYRSNQPQHF.

The V call is TRBV5-1, the J call TRBJ2-2, with a tentative D call TRBD1 (5 bases). The germline V gene encodes CDR1 SGHRS and CDR2 YFSETQ. V was trimmed by 0 bases and J by 6 bases, leaving 9 bases between them. This CDR3 region has 14 residues. The CDR3 DNA reads TGCGCCAGCAGCTTGGCAGGGAAGTCCGGGGAGCTGTTTTTT. Amino acid sequence: CASSLAGKSGELFF.

The rearrangement joins TRBV5-1 to TRBJ2-3; weak D call: TRBD2 (5 bases). Germline loops: CDR1 SGHRS, CDR2 YFSETQ. Trimming pared 3 bases from V and 3 bases from J, leaving 17 bases between. This CDR3 has 16 residues. CDR3 residues: CASSSWERPGTDTQYF. As DNA, the CDR3 is TGCGCCAGCAGCTCTTGGGAGCGACCGGGGACAGATACGCAGTATTTT.

The V and J genes are TRBV6-4 and TRBJ2-3, with D perhaps TRBD1 or TRBD2 (6 bases each). The V gene lost 0 bases and the J gene lost 3 bases, with 13 bases spanning the gap. This CDR3 is 16 amino acids long. Germline CDR1 reads MRHNA; CDR2 reads SNTAGT. CDR3 DNA sequence: TGTGCCAGCAGTGACTCCTTGGGGGGCGCGACAGATACGCAGTATTTT. Its translation is CASSDSLGGATDTQYF.

This rearrangement joins TRBV18 to TRBJ2-1; 8 bases map to TRBD2. The CDR3 runs 17 residues. Trimming took 6 bases from V and 1 from J; bases not matched to a gene: 11. Germline lookup yields CDR1 KGHSH and CDR2 LQKENI. The CDR3 protein is CASSPVPGLGSYNEQFF. CDR3 DNA: TGTGCCAGCTCTCCTGTACCGGGACTAGGGTCCTACAATGAGCAGTTCTTC. Combining the CDR3 with reference TRBV18 and TRBJ2-1 gives the whole variable domain NAGVMQNPRHLVRRRGQEARLRCSPMKGHSHVYWYRQLPEEGLKFMVYLQKENIIDESGMPKERFSAEFPKEGPSILRIQQVVRGDSAAYFCASSPVPGLGSYNEQFFGPGTRLTVL.

The chain combines TRBV19 with TRBJ2-5, with D tentatively TRBD2 (5 bases). CDR1 is LNHDA, CDR2 SQIVND, per germline (reference sequence). The V end lost 2 bases, the J end lost 3 bases, and 10 bases lay between the germline ends. The CDR3 has 14 amino acids. DNA for the CDR3: TGTGCCAGTAGTATAAAATCGGGAAAAGAGACCCAGTACTTC. This encodes CASSIKSGKETQYF.

This chain links TRBV27 with TRBJ1-6; 7 bases agree with TRBD1. V lost 5 bases to trimming and J lost 8 bases; unmatched junction nucleotides: 9. From germline, CDR1 is MNHEY and CDR2 SMNVEV (reference sequence). This CDR3 is 15 amino acids long. Here the CDR3 reads CASSPRQGLDSPLHF. The CDR3 DNA sequence: TGTGCCAGCAGTCCCCGACAGGGACTCGATTCACCCCTCCACTTT.

The gene calls are TRBV4-1 and TRBJ2-2; 11 positions agree with TRBD1. CDR1 and CDR2 (germline): MGHRA, YSYEKL. The J segment lost 3 bases and the V segment lost 4 bases, leaving 7 bases of the junction unmatched. The CDR3 loop spans 17 amino acids. CDR3 in amino acids: CASSLGTGGGYTGELFF. CDR3 nucleotides: TGCGCCAGCAGCCTTGGGACAGGGGGTGGTTACACCGGGGAGCTGTTTTTT.

The chain is built from TRBV7-8 and TRBJ2-7, with 8 bases identical to TRBD1. Losses at the gene ends were 7 bases for V and 3 bases for J; bases not matched to a gene: 5. The CDR3 is made up of 13 amino acids. CDR1 SGHVS and CDR2 FQNEAQ come from the germline V gene. DNA for the CDR3: TGTGCCAGCACTCCGGACAGGGTCTACGAGCAGTACTTC. Protein sequence: CASTPDRVYEQYF.

The chain joins TRBV11-3 to TRBJ1-4, with 8 bases matching TRBD1. Trimming at V came to 0 bases and at J to 4 bases, leaving 1 base not matched to a gene. Germline values: CDR1 SGHNT, CDR2 YENEEA. The CDR3 is 15 amino acids. The CDR3 DNA follows: TGTGCCAGCAGCTTAGATGACAGGGGTAATGAAAAACTGTTTTTT. It encodes CASSLDDRGNEKLFF. The full variable domain, rest sourced from reference TRBV11-3 and TRBJ1-4, is EAGVVQSPRYKIIEKKQPVAFWCNPISGHNTLYWYLQNLGQGPELLIRYENEEAVDDSQLPKDRFSAERLKGVDSTLKIQPAELGDSAVYLCASSLDDRGNEKLFFGSGTQLSVL.

The rearrangement uses TRBV15 and TRBJ2-1; D may be TRBD2 (7 bases). The V end was cut by 6 bases, the J end by 1 base, with 10 bases between. In germline, CDR1 is LNHNV, CDR2 YYDKDF (reference sequence). There are 14 residues in the CDR3. This CDR3 reads CATRRGGSYNEQFF. CDR3 sequence (DNA): TGTGCCACCAGGAGGGGGGGATCCTACAATGAGCAGTTCTTC. The full variable domain, in which reference TRBV15 and TRBJ2-1 provide the parts outside the CDR3, is DAMVIQNPRYQVTQFGKPVTLSCSQTLNHNVMYWYQQKSSQAPKLLFHYYDKDFNNEADTPDNFQSRRPNTSFCFLDIRSPGLGDTAMYLCATRRGGSYNEQFFGPGTRLTVL.

The gene calls are TRBV30 and TRBJ2-1; possibly TRBD2 for D (6 bases). The CDR3 sequence is 15 residues long. Germline values: CDR1 GTSNPN, CDR2 SVGIG (reference sequence). Trimming pared 2 bases from V and 2 bases from J, leaving 13 bases between. Here the CDR3 reads CAWSLTRVAYNEQFF. The CDR3 DNA follows: TGTGCCTGGAGTCTGACTAGGGTCGCCTACAATGAGCAGTTCTTC.

This clone appeared a single time. The chain has TRBV4-3 and TRBJ2-1, with no clear D. Trimming pared 1 base from V and 5 bases from J, leaving 9 bases between. This CDR3 contains 14 residues. Germline CDR1 and CDR2: LGHNA and YSLEER. The CDR3 reads CASSQALLDNEQFF. CDR3 coding DNA: TGCGCCAGCAGCCAAGCCCTTCTGGACAATGAGCAGTTCTTC.